These 22 T cell receptor beta chains were all obtained from the same sample, sequenced in a study of shared clonotypes between healthy human individuals (dated by TCRdb to the early 2020s). The library was built by means of the immunoSEQ multiplex PCR assay. TCRdb limited this immuneACCESS table to in-frame rearrangements with V and J called. A share of clones is missing; checked studies link under half to unresolved V genes, and the rest is unexplained. Within this sample are around 700,000 clones, with 72% of them counted one time only. 1.8% of the sample comes from the top ten. Material: memory CD4+ T cells sorted from blood. Sample cell subset or site, as interpreted from the label and publication: CD45RA-negative fraction. Receptors originate from a woman aged 25 to 39 in good health.

This clone was counted between two and nine times. This chain links TRBV6-1 with TRBJ2-1, with TRBD1 as a possible D gene (6 bases). V was cut by 10 bases and J by 7 bases, with 20 bases left in between. This CDR3 comprises 14 residues. Germline V gives CDR1 MNHNS, CDR2 SASEGT. The CDR3 DNA reads as TGTGCCACGATGAGGGGGTCGGATGGAAATGAGCAGTTCTTC. Protein sequence: CATMRGSDGNEQFF.

In this sample, this clone turned up once. The chain is built from TRBV2 and TRBJ2-7, with D tentatively TRBD1 (6 bases). The CDR3 is 15 residues long. Germline lookup yields CDR1 SNHLY and CDR2 FYNNEI. V lost 7 bases and J lost 0, with 16 bases in between. In DNA, the CDR3 is TGTGCCAGCATCATTCAGGGGAGCCTCTCCTACGAGCAGTACTTC. This encodes CASIIQGSLSYEQYF.

The rearrangement uses TRBV4-2 and TRBJ2-7; 11 bases agree with TRBD2. J gave up 6 bases and V 6 bases, and 10 bases lay outside the gene matches. The germline CDR1 and CDR2 sequences are LGHNA and YNFKEQ. This CDR3 is built from 15 residues. The CDR3 DNA reads TGTGCCAGCAGGAAGCAACTAGCGGGAGAAGGCGAGCAGTACTTC. Translated: CASRKQLAGEGEQYF.

The chain has TRBV19 and TRBJ1-2; the D is unclear. Germline V gene sequence: CDR1 LNHDA, CDR2 SQIVND (reference sequence). This CDR3 comprises 12 residues. Trimming stripped 6 bases from V and 3 bases from J, with 8 bases between. The chain's CDR3 is CASRTYYYGYTF. CDR3 DNA: TGTGCCAGTAGGACATACTACTATGGCTACACCTTC. Together with reference TRBV19 and TRBJ1-2, the CDR3 gives the full variable domain: DGGITQSPKYLFRKEGQNVTLSCEQNLNHDAMYWYRQDPGQGLRLIYYSQIVNDFQKGDIAEGYSVSREKKESFPLTVTSAQKNPTAFYLCASRTYYYGYTFGSGTRLTVV.

As concerns this clone: The DNA is omitted, as the CDR3 cannot be located on it reliably, and the CDR3 follows TCRdb's listing. The genes are TRBV28 and TRBJ2-4. Germline values: CDR1 MDHEN, CDR2 SYDVKM. The CDR3 is made up of 14 amino acids, end residues included. CDR3 in amino acids: CASSSSSWMNIQYF.

This clone was detected ten times or more. The genes are TRBV19 and TRBJ2-5; TRBD2 matches at 9 bases. Trimming took 6 bases from V and 7 from J; bases not matched to a gene: 12. CDR3 length: 15 amino acids. Per the germline V gene, CDR1 is LNHDA and CDR2 is SQIVND (reference sequence). The DNA for the CDR3 is TGTGCCAGTAGCCGGGTAGCGGGAGAAGCGTGGACCCAGTACTTC. Translating gives CASSRVAGEAWTQYF.

The rearrangement uses TRBV30 and TRBJ1-5; maybe TRBD1 (5 bases). The CDR3 runs 13 residues. V was clipped by 6 bases and J by 1 base, with 10 bases between them. Germline CDR1 is GTSNPN and CDR2 is SVGIG (reference sequence). The CDR3 DNA is TGTGCCTGCGACCGGGACAGCAATCAGCCCCAGCATTTT. It yields the protein CACDRDSNQPQHF.

Only one count was recorded for this clone. The CDR3 loop is CASSKLSWTGLLGEQYF. The CDR3 coding sequence is TGTGCCAGCAGTAAACTTTCTTGGACAGGGCTTTTGGGCGAGCAGTACTTC. The chain recombines TRBV28 with TRBJ2-7; 8 bases align to TRBD1. Germline trimming cut 5 bases from V and 6 bases from J; bases unmatched to any gene: 18. The CDR3 extends over 17 amino acids. Germline V gene sequence: CDR1 MDHEN, CDR2 SYDVKM.

The chain joins TRBV18 to TRBJ2-3; D perhaps matches TRBD2 (6 bases). V was cut by 3 bases and J by 0 bases, with 10 bases left in between. The CDR3 is 15 amino acids. Germline V gene data show CDR1 as KGHSH and CDR2 as LQKENI. The CDR3 protein is CASSPGTGSTDTQYF. CDR3 coding DNA: TGTGCCAGCTCACCTGGGACTGGAAGCACAGATACGCAGTATTTT.

The chain employs TRBV19 and TRBJ2-3; TRBD1 agrees at 7 bases. V dropped 7 bases and J dropped 0; count of bases not matched to a gene: 7. Germline loops: CDR1 LNHDA, CDR2 SQIVND (reference sequence). CDR3 size: 15 residues. The DNA for the CDR3 is TGTGCCAGTACCGTTATGGGACAGAGCACAGATACGCAGTATTTT. This codes for CASTVMGQSTDTQYF. Full variable domain (missing parts from reference TRBV19 and TRBJ2-3): DGGITQSPKYLFRKEGQNVTLSCEQNLNHDAMYWYRQDPGQGLRLIYYSQIVNDFQKGDIAEGYSVSREKKESFPLTVTSAQKNPTAFYLCASTVMGQSTDTQYFGPGTRLTVL.

The J gene is TRBJ1-2, the V gene TRBV27; tentatively, D is TRBD1 (6 bases). V was pared by 2 bases and J by 4 bases, with 14 bases between. The CDR3 extends over 15 amino acids. Germline V gene sequence: CDR1 MNHEY, CDR2 SMNVEV (reference sequence). The DNA of the CDR3 is TGTGCCAGCAGTTTAAGATCCGGGACAATCTATGGCTACACCTTC. Translation: CASSLRSGTIYGYTF.

The CDR3 spells CASSPHGQGDTEAFF. CDR3 coding DNA: TGTGCCAGCAGCCCACATGGACAGGGGGACACTGAAGCTTTCTTT. The rearrangement links TRBV5-4 to TRBJ1-1; 10 bases are a match to TRBD1. Germline V gene lookup returns CDR1 SGHNT and CDR2 YYREEE (reference sequence). V lost 4 bases to trimming and J lost 3 bases; unmatched junction nucleotides: 6. CDR3 length: 15 residues.

This rearrangement joins TRBV15 to TRBJ2-7, with 7 bases identical to TRBD2. The germline V gene encodes CDR1 LNHNV and CDR2 YYDKDF (reference sequence). V shed 3 bases and J 5 bases; nucleotides not matched to a gene: 10. The CDR3 runs 15 residues. The CDR3 coding sequence is TGTGCCACCAGCAGGGGCTGGGAGGGCCTTCACGAGCAGTACTTC. It codes for CATSRGWEGLHEQYF.

The chain carries TRBV5-1 and TRBJ1-4; 7 nucleotides align to TRBD1. J gave up 0 bases and V 4 bases, and 9 bases lay outside the gene matches. The CDR3 consists of 17 residues. Germline-derived CDR1 and CDR2 are SGHRS and YFSETQ. The CDR3 region is CASSPEGARATNEKLFF. The CDR3 DNA reads TGCGCCAGCAGCCCGGAGGGGGCCCGGGCAACTAATGAAAAACTGTTTTTT.

V and J are TRBV7-3 and TRBJ2-5; no definite D call. V lost 5 bases and J lost 3, with 13 bases in between. Germline lookup yields CDR1 SGHTA and CDR2 FQGTGA. The CDR3 consists of 14 residues. The CDR3 DNA sequence: TGTGCCAGCAGCCAATATGGGGTCAAAGAGACCCAGTACTTC. This sequence encodes CASSQYGVKETQYF. The whole variable domain, filled in from reference TRBV7-3 and TRBJ2-5, reads GAGVSQTPSNKVTEKGKYVELRCDPISGHTALYWYRQSLGQGPEFLIYFQGTGAADDSGLPNDRFFAVRPEGSVSTLKIQRTERGDSAVYLCASSQYGVKETQYFGPGTRLLVL.

The chain has TRBV28 and TRBJ1-3; D is uncertain. Trimming stripped 7 bases from V and 0 bases from J, with 13 bases between. Per the germline V gene, CDR1 is MDHEN and CDR2 is SYDVKM. There are 15 residues in the CDR3. CDR3 protein: CASTLGGVSGNTIYF. The CDR3 coding sequence is TGTGCCAGCACCCTCGGAGGAGTCTCTGGAAACACCATATATTTT.

In regard to this clone: Other DNA sequences from this sample encode an identical CDR3 as well. The V gene is TRBV28, the J gene TRBJ1-2; no firm D call. CDR1 MDHEN and CDR2 SYDVKM come from the germline V gene. With 2 bases removed from V and 1 base from J, the gap between germline ends came to 5 bases. The CDR3 runs 13 residues. The CDR3 reads CASSLGLNYGYTF. CDR3 in DNA: TGTGCCAGCAGTTTAGGGCTTAACTATGGCTACACCTTC.

The chain has TRBV28 and TRBJ1-4, with no clear D. Germline loops: CDR1 MDHEN, CDR2 SYDVKM. The CDR3 is 16 residues long. V lost 4 bases to trimming and J lost 3 bases, with 15 bases between them. In DNA, the CDR3 is TGTGCCAGCAGTTCCCAGTGGGGTCTTGCTAATGAAAAACTGTTTTTT. Encoded protein: CASSSQWGLANEKLFF. Full variable domain (rest looked up from reference TRBV28 and TRBJ1-4): DVKVTQSSRYLVKRTGEKVFLECVQDMDHENMFWYRQDPGLGLRLIYFSYDVKMKEKGDIPEGYSVSREKKERFSLILESASTNQTSMYLCASSSQWGLANEKLFFGSGTQLSVL.

This clone was recorded only once. This chain links TRBV27 with TRBJ2-7, with TRBD2 as a possible D gene (6 bases). The CDR3 runs to 15 residues. V lost 5 bases to trimming and J lost 5 bases, with 19 bases between them. CDR1 and CDR2 from the germline V gene are MNHEY and SMNVEV (reference sequence). The CDR3 reads CASSPSRLGQDEQYF. The CDR3, as DNA: TGTGCCAGCAGTCCGAGCCGACTAGGGCAGGACGAGCAGTACTTC.

This clone was observed many times. V and J are TRBV6-1 and TRBJ1-1; TRBD1 is a possible D gene (5 bases). The CDR3 sequence is 12 residues long. V lost 1 base and J lost 8, with 8 bases in between. Per germline, CDR1 MNHNS and CDR2 SASEGT. The DNA of the CDR3 is TGTGCCAGCAGTGAAGGGGGGGTGGAAGCTTTCTTT. Translating it yields CASSEGGVEAFF.

V is TRBV28 and J is TRBJ2-7; 11 positions match TRBD2. Per the germline V gene, CDR1 is MDHEN and CDR2 is SYDVKM. V dropped 8 bases and J dropped 2; count of bases not matched to a gene: 5. The CDR3 spans 14 residues. As DNA, the CDR3 is TGTGCCAGCCTACGACTAGCGGGACCCTACGAGCAGTACTTC. Translated, it gives CASLRLAGPYEQYF.

The chain joins TRBV4-1 to TRBJ2-5; no clear D. There are 15 residues in the CDR3. Germline assignment: CDR1 MGHRA and CDR2 YSYEKL. Trimming stripped 2 bases from V and 7 bases from J, with 17 bases between. CDR3 DNA sequence: TGCGCCAGCAGCCAATTCACTCTTACTAAGGGGACCCAGTACTTC. As protein: CASSQFTLTKGTQYF.